Presented here are 8 T cell receptor beta chains from one specimen sequenced in a study of Ad26.COV2.S vaccination and SARS-CoV-2 variants. Libraries were prepared by immunoSEQ multiplex PCR; TCRdb keeps only in-frame clonotypes and omits some of them. The data show more than 300,000 clones, approximately 86% seen once. The treatment here: 15 to 20 received Ad26.COV2.S at low or high dose, single or two shots; several received placebo; per-sample allocation not given. The investigators took samples on day 63 after the first vaccine or placebo injection. The specimen comprised peripheral blood, sampled in a trial of Ad26.COV2.S vaccine versus placebo. All receptors come from a person between 18 and 65 years old who received the Ad26.COV2.S COVID-19 vaccine or a placebo.

The rearrangement links TRBV7-2 to TRBJ2-5, with 10 positions matching TRBD2. Trimming removed 2 bases from V and 5 bases from J; junction bases left unmatched: 8. In germline, CDR1 is SGHTA, CDR2 FQGNSA. The CDR3 contains 16 residues. The CDR3 DNA follows: TGTGCCAGCAGCTTAATGGGTAGCGGGGGGTTGGAGACCCAGTACTTC. It encodes CASSLMGSGGLETQYF.

The chain has TRBV19 and TRBJ2-3, with D hard to call. Trimming shortened V by 3 bases and J by 3 bases, and 16 bases separated the two germline ends. Germline values: CDR1 LNHDA, CDR2 SQIVND (reference sequence). CDR3 length: 16 amino acids. In DNA form, the CDR3 reads TGTGCCAGTAGTATGGGCCCCACGAGGATTACAGATACGCAGTATTTT. Translating it yields CASSMGPTRITDTQYF.

In this sample, this clone turned up once. The chain links TRBV5-4 to TRBJ2-3; D not resolved. CDR1 is SGHNT and CDR2 is YYREEE in the germline V gene (reference sequence). The CDR3 length is 16 residues. V dropped 0 bases and J dropped 1 base, with 12 bases sitting between them. Here the CDR3 reads CASSLASGFGTDTQYF. CDR3 bases: TGTGCCAGCAGCTTGGCGTCCGGATTTGGCACAGATACGCAGTATTTT.

The chain couples TRBV15 to TRBJ1-5, with 9 bases lining up with TRBD1. Germline CDR1 reads LNHNV; CDR2 reads YYDKDF (reference sequence). The V gene end was trimmed by 5 bases and the J gene end by 1 base; junction bases not matched to a gene: 6. The CDR3 loop spans 16 amino acids. The CDR3 sequence is CATSHRDRVSNQPQHF. The CDR3 region has the DNA TGTGCCACCAGCCACCGGGACAGGGTAAGCAATCAGCCCCAGCATTTT.

The chain recombines TRBV10-1 with TRBJ1-1; 9 nucleotides line up with TRBD1. V gave up 6 bases and J gave up 6 bases; unmatched junction bases: 8. The CDR3 totals 14 residues. Germline lookup yields CDR1 WNHNN and CDR2 SYGVQD (reference sequence). Written as DNA, the CDR3 is TGCGCCAGCAGCGACGGACAGGGGTTGCCTGAAGCTTTCTTT. Translated: CASSDGQGLPEAFF.

V gene TRBV30 combines with J gene TRBJ2-5; D ambiguous. This CDR3 comprises 11 residues. The V gene lost 5 bases and the J gene lost 5 bases, with 9 bases spanning the gap. Germline CDR1 and CDR2: GTSNPN and SVGIG (reference sequence). As DNA, the CDR3 is TGTGCCTGGGCTACGACGGAGACCCAGTACTTC. This encodes CAWATTETQYF.

Written as DNA, the CDR3 is TGTGCCACCATGGGCAGGGCCCCGACTAGCGGGAAGTCGAACACCGGGGAGCTGTTTTTT. Amino acids: CATMGRAPTSGKSNTGELFF. The gene calls are TRBV24-1 and TRBJ2-2, with TRBD2 matching 11 bases. J was trimmed by 0 bases and V by 8 bases; bases with no gene match: 16. This CDR3 is 20 amino acids long. CDR1 is KGHDR and CDR2 is SFDVKD in the germline V gene.

As concerns this clone: This may be a read error: a much more frequent sequence differs by one nucleotide. V gene TRBV28 combines with J gene TRBJ1-1; unclear D gene. CDR1 is MDHEN and CDR2 is SYDVKM in the germline V gene. There are 14 residues in the CDR3. The CDR3 DNA follows: TGTGCCAGCAGTTTAAGGCTTGATAACACTGAAGTTTTCTTT. As protein: CASSLRLDNTEVFF. Variable domain in full (rest from reference TRBV28 and TRBJ1-1): DVKVTQSSRYLVKRTGEKVFLECVQDMDHENMFWYRQDPGLGLRLIYFSYDVKMKEKGDIPEGYSVSREKKERFSLILESASTNQTSMYLCASSLRLDNTEVFFGQGTRLTVV.